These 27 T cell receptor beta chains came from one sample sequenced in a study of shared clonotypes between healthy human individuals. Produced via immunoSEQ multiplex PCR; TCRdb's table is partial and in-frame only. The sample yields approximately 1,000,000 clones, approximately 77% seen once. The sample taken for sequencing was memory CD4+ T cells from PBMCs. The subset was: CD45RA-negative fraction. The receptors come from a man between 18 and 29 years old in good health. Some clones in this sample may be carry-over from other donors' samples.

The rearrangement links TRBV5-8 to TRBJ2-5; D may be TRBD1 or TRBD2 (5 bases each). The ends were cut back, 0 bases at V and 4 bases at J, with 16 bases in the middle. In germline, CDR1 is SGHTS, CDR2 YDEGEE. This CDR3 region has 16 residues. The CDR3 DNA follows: TGTGCCAGCAGCTTGGGGGACCGGGCCCAGGCAGAGACCCAGTACTTC. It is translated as CASSLGDRAQAETQYF.

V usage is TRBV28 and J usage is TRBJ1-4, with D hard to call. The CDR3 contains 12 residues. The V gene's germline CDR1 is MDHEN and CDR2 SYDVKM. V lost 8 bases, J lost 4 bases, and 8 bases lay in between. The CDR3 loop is CASRRYNEKLFF. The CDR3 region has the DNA TGTGCCAGCCGCAGGTATAATGAAAAACTGTTTTTT.

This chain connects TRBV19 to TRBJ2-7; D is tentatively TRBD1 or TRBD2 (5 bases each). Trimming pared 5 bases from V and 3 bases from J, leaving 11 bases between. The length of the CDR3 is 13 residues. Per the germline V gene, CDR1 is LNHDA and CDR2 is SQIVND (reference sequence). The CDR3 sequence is CASSYPGRYEQYF. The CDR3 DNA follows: TGTGCCAGTAGTTACCCGGGGCGCTACGAGCAGTACTTC. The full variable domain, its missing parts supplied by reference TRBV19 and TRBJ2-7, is DGGITQSPKYLFRKEGQNVTLSCEQNLNHDAMYWYRQDPGQGLRLIYYSQIVNDFQKGDIAEGYSVSREKKESFPLTVTSAQKNPTAFYLCASSYPGRYEQYFGPGTRLTVT.

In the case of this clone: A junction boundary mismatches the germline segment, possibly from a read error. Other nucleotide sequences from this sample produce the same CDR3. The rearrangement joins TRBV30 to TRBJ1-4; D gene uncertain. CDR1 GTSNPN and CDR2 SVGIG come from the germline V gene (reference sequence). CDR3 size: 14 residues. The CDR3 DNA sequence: TGCGCCTGGAGTGTACTACAGTCTAATGAAAAACTGTTTTTT. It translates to CAWSVLQSNEKLFF.

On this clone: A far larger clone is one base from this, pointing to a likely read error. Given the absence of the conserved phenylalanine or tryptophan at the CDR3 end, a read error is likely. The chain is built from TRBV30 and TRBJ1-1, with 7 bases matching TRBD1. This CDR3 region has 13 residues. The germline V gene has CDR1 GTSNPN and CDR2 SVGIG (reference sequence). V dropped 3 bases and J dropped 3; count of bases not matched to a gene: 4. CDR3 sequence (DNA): TGTGCCTGGAGCGACAGGGCCTACACTGAAGCTTTCCTT. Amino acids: CAWSDRAYTEAFL.

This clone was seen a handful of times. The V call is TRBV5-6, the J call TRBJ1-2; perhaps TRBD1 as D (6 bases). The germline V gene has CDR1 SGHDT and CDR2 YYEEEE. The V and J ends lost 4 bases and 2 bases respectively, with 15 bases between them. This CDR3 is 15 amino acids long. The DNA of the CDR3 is TGTGCCAGCAGCCGACCAGGGGCTATAAACTATGGCTACACCTTC. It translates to CASSRPGAINYGYTF.

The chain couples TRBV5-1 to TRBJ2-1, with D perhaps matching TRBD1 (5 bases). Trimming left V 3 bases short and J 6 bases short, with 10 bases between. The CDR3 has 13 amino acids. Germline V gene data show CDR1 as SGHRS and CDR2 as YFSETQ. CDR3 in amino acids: CASSSGASNEQFF. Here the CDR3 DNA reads TGCGCCAGCAGCTCTGGGGCCTCCAATGAGCAGTTCTTC.

The CDR3 loop is CASSLQPPGTSSADTQYF. DNA for the CDR3: TGTGCCAGCAGCTTACAACCCCCCGGGACTAGCTCCGCAGATACGCAGTATTTT. J is TRBJ2-3 and V is TRBV11-3; 9 bases agree with TRBD2. V was clipped by 2 bases and J by 4 bases; unmatched bases: 13. The CDR3 is made up of 18 amino acids. Germline V gene lookup returns CDR1 SGHNT and CDR2 YENEEA.

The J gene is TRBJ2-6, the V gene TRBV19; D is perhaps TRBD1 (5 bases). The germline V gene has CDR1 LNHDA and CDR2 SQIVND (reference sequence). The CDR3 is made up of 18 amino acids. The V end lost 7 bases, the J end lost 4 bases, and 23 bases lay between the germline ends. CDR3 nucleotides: TGTGCCAGTACCGATCGATCTTGGGGCCTCCCCGGGGCCAACGTCCTGACTTTC. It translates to CASTDRSWGLPGANVLTF.

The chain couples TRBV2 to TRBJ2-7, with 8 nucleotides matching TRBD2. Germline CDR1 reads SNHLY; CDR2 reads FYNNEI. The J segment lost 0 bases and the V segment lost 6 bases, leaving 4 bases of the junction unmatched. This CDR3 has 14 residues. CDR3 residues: CASRQSGSSYEQYF. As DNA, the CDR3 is TGTGCCAGCAGGCAAAGCGGGAGCTCCTACGAGCAGTACTTC.

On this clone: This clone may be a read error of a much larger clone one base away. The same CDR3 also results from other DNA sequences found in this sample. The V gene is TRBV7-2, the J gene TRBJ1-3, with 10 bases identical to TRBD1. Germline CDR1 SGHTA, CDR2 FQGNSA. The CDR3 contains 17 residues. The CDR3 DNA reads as TGCGCCAGCAGCGCCCGACAGGGGGCTCTCTCTGGAAACACCATATATTTT. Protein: CASSARQGALSGNTIYF.

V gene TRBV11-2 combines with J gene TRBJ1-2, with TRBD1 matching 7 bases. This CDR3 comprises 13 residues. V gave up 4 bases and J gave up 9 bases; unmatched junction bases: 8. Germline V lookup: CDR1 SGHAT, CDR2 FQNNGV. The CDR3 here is CASSSIGDRRYTF. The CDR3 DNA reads TGTGCCAGCAGCTCAATCGGGGACAGACGCTACACCTTC.

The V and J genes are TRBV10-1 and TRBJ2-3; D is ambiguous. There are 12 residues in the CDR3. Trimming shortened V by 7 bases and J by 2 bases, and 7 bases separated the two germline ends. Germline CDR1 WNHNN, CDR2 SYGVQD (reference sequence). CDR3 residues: CASTSVTDTQYF. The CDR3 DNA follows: TGCGCCAGCACGTCGGTCACAGATACGCAGTATTTT.

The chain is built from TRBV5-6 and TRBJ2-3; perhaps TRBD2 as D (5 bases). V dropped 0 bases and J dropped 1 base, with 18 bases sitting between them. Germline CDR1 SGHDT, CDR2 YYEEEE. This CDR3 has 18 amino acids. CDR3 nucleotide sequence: TGTGCCAGCAGCTTGGCCGGTTTGCAGAGGACTCGCACAGATACGCAGTATTTT. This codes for CASSLAGLQRTRTDTQYF.

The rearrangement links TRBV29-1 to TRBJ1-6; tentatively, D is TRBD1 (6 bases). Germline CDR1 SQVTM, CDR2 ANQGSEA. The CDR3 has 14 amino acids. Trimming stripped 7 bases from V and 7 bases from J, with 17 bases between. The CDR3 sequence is CSAQSGAGNSPLHF. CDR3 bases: TGCAGCGCTCAATCGGGGGCGGGGAATTCACCCCTCCACTTT. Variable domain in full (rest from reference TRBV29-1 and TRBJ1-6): SAVISQKPSRDICQRGTSLTIQCQVDSQVTMMFWYRQQPGQSLTLIATANQGSEATYESGFVIDKFPISRPNLTFSTLTVSNMSPEDSSIYLCSAQSGAGNSPLHFGNGTRLTVT.

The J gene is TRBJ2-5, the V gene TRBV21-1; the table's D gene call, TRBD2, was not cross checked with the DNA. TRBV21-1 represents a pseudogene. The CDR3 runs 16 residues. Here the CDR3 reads CASSSKGLAVEETQYF. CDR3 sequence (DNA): TGTGCCAGCAGCTCAAAAGGACTAGCGGTTGAGGAGACCCAGTACTTC.

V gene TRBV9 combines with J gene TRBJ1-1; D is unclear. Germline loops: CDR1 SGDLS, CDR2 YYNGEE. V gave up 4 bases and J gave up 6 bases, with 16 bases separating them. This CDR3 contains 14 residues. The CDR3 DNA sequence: TGTGCCAGCAGCCCCCGGCCGGGCGAGTCTGAAGCTTTCTTT. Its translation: CASSPRPGESEAFF.

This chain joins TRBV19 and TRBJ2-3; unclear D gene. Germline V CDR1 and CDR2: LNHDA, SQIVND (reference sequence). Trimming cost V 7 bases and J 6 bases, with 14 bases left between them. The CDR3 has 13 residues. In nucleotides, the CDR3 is TGTGCCAGTAAACCAAACGTTCGGGATACGCAGTATTTT. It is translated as CASKPNVRDTQYF.

The CDR3 protein is CASSGGRDGYTF. CDR3 in DNA: TGTGCCAGCAGCGGGGGGCGCGATGGCTACACCTTC. The chain combines TRBV2 with TRBJ1-2; D possibly corresponds to TRBD1 (6 bases). CDR1 SNHLY and CDR2 FYNNEI come from the germline V gene. Deletions cut 6 bases from V and 6 bases from J, with 11 bases between. This CDR3 has 12 residues.

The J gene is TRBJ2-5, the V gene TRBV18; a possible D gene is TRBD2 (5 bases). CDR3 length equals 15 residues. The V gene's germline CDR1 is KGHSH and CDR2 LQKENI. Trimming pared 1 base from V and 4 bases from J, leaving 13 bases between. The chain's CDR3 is CASSPQSRAGETQYF. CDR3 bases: TGTGCCAGCTCACCACAATCTAGGGCGGGAGAGACCCAGTACTTC.

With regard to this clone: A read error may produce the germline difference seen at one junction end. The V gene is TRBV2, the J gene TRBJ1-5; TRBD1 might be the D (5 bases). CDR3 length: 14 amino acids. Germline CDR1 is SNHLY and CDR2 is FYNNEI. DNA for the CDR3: TGTGCCAGCAGCCCGTGGGGGGAGGCTCAGCCCCAGCACTTT. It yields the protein CASSPWGEAQPQHF. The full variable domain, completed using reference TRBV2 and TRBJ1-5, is EPEVTQTPSHQVTQMGQEVILRCVPISNHLYFYWYRQILGQKVEFLVSFYNNEISEKSEIFDDQFSVERPDGSNFTLKIRSTKLEDSAMYFCASSPWGEAQPQHFGDGTRLSIL.

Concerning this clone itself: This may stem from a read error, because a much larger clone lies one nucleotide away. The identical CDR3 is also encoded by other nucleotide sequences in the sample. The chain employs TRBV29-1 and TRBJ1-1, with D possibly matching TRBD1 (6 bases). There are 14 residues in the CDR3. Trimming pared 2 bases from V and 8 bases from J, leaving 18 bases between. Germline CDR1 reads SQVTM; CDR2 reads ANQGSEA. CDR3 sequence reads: CSVEFGEGGTEAFF. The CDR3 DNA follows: TGCAGCGTTGAATTTGGAGAGGGGGGGACCGAAGCTTTCTTT.

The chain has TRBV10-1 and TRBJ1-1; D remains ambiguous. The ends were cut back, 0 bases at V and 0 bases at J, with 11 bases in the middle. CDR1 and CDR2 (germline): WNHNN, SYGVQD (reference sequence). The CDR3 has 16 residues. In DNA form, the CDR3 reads TGCGCCAGCAGTGAGTCGCAGGACCGATTGAACACTGAAGCTTTCTTT. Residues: CASSESQDRLNTEAFF.

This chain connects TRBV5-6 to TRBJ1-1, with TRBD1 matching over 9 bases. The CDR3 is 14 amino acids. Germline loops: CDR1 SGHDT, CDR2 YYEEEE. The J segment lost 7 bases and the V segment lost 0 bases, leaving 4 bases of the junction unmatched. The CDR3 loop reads CASSLDRGPNEAFF. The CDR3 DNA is TGTGCCAGCAGCTTGGACAGGGGGCCCAATGAAGCTTTCTTT.

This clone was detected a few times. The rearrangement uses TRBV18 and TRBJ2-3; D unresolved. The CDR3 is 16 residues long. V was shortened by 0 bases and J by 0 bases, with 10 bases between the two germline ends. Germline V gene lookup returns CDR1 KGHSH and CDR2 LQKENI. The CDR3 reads CASSPPGQKSTDTQYF. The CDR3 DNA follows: TGTGCCAGCTCACCACCGGGTCAGAAGAGCACAGATACGCAGTATTTT.

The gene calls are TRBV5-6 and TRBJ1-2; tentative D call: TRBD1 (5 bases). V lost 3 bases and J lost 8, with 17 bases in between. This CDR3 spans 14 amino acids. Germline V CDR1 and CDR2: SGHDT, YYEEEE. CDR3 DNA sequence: TGTGCCAGCAGCTGGACGGCCTTGGAGGGGGGCTACACCTTC. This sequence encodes CASSWTALEGGYTF.

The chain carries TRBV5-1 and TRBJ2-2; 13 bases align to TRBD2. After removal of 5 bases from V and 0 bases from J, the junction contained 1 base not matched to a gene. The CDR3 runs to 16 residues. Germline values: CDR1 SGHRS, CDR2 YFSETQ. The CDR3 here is CASRGTSGANTGELFF. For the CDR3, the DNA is TGCGCCAGCAGGGGGACTAGCGGGGCGAACACCGGGGAGCTGTTTTTT.